These 26 T cell receptor beta chains came from one sample sequenced in a study of blood T cell repertoires in COVID-19. Assay: immunoSEQ multiplex PCR; the TCRdb copy retains only in-frame clones and omits some. The table includes around 100,000 clones, around four fifths detected once. Input material: peripheral blood. These receptor sequences come from a human donor in a cohort sampled during active COVID-19.

The chain links TRBV7-2 to TRBJ1-2; 7 bases agree with TRBD1. The germline gives CDR1 SGHTA, CDR2 FQGNSA. Unmatched junction bases numbered 8, after V lost 0 bases and J lost 4 bases. This CDR3 has 16 residues. The CDR3 region is CASSLARQGFAYGYTF. The CDR3 DNA reads as TGTGCCAGCAGCTTAGCGCGACAGGGCTTTGCCTATGGCTACACCTTC.

The V gene is TRBV28, the J gene TRBJ2-2; TRBD2 matches 9 bases. J lost 6 bases, V lost 5 bases, and 4 bases had no gene match. The germline V gene encodes CDR1 MDHEN and CDR2 SYDVKM. The CDR3 totals 14 residues. The CDR3 loop reads CASSRGGVSGELFF. The CDR3 bases are TGTGCCAGCAGTCGCGGGGGGGTCTCCGGGGAGCTGTTTTTT.

The rearrangement links TRBV5-1 to TRBJ2-7; 8 bases map to TRBD2. The CDR3 contains 16 residues. CDR1 SGHRS and CDR2 YFSETQ come from the germline V gene. V lost 0 bases and J lost 1; bases outside the gene matches: 6. The CDR3 spells CASSLAPGGGSYEQYF. CDR3 bases: TGCGCCAGCAGCTTGGCCCCGGGGGGGGGTTCCTACGAGCAGTACTTC. The variable domain in full, with the rest retrieved from reference TRBV5-1 and TRBJ2-7, is KAGVTQTPRYLIKTRGQQVTLSCSPISGHRSVSWYQQTPGQGLQFLFEYFSETQRNKGNFPGRFSGRQFSNSRSEMNVSTLELGDSALYLCASSLAPGGGSYEQYFGPGTRLTVT.

The chain joins TRBV7-9 to TRBJ1-4, with 7 bases fitting TRBD1. The CDR3 has 15 amino acids. In germline, CDR1 is SEHNR, CDR2 FQNEAQ (reference sequence). V was clipped by 4 bases and J by 4 bases; unmatched bases: 6. As DNA, the CDR3 is TGTGCCAGCAGCTCCCCGACAGGGATTAATGAAAAACTGTTTTTT. Amino acid sequence: CASSSPTGINEKLFF.

The rearrangement joins TRBV2 to TRBJ2-7; D uncertain. The CDR3 totals 13 residues. CDR1 and CDR2 from the germline V gene are SNHLY and FYNNEI. V was clipped by 6 bases and J by 4 bases, with 13 bases between them. CDR3 DNA: TGTGCCAGCAGGATGGCAGAGGATTACGAGCAGTACTTC. This gives the protein CASRMAEDYEQYF.

V and J are TRBV30 and TRBJ1-6; D is possibly TRBD1 (6 bases). V lost 4 bases, J lost 9 bases, and 13 bases lay in between. The CDR3 consists of 13 residues. Germline V CDR1 and CDR2: GTSNPN, SVGIG (reference sequence). CDR3 region: CAWTTGFFSPLHF. CDR3 nucleotides: TGTGCCTGGACCACAGGGTTCTTTTCACCCCTCCACTTT.

The chain recombines TRBV11-3 with TRBJ1-2; a weak D match, TRBD1 (5 bases). Trimming shortened V by 5 bases and J by 2 bases, and 9 bases separated the two germline ends. CDR1 SGHNT and CDR2 YENEEA come from the germline V gene. CDR3 length: 13 residues. In DNA, the CDR3 is TGTGCCAGCAGCCCCACAGGAAACTATGGCTACACCTTC. Translation: CASSPTGNYGYTF.

As for this clone: Germline is not matched at one junction end, which may reflect a read error. The rearrangement uses TRBV7-7 and TRBJ2-1; 8 positions match TRBD1. CDR3 length: 14 residues. Germline CDR1 reads SSHAT; CDR2 reads FNYEAQ (reference sequence). CDR3 nucleotides: TGTGCTAGCAGCTCGACAGGGGTTGGTGCTGAGCAGTTCTTC. Amino acids: CASSSTGVGAEQFF.

This sequence joins TRBV2 and TRBJ2-5; TRBD2 aligns across 7 bases. Germline V CDR1 and CDR2: SNHLY, FYNNEI. The J segment lost 4 bases and the V segment lost 3 bases, leaving 2 bases of the junction unmatched. This CDR3 region has 13 residues. CDR3 DNA sequence: TGTGCCAGCAGTGAGGGACTACTAGAGACCCAGTACTTC. This gives the protein CASSEGLLETQYF. The whole variable domain, remainder taken from reference TRBV2 and TRBJ2-5, is EPEVTQTPSHQVTQMGQEVILRCVPISNHLYFYWYRQILGQKVEFLVSFYNNEISEKSEIFDDQFSVERPDGSNFTLKIRSTKLEDSAMYFCASSEGLLETQYFGPGTRLLVL.

The V call is TRBV11-3, the J call TRBJ1-4; D remains ambiguous. Trimming removed 3 bases at V and 7 bases at J, with 24 bases between. Germline V lookup: CDR1 SGHNT, CDR2 YENEEA. The CDR3 runs 18 residues. The CDR3 sequence is CASSFFPEVSQRGEKLFF. The CDR3 DNA sequence: TGTGCCAGCAGCTTTTTTCCTGAGGTGTCACAGCGGGGTGAAAAACTGTTTTTT.

The rearrangement links TRBV4-1 to TRBJ2-5; TRBD2 matches at 9 bases. The CDR3 extends over 16 amino acids. From germline, CDR1 is MGHRA and CDR2 YSYEKL. V shed 1 base, J shed 7 bases, and the junction held 10 bases outside the gene matches. The CDR3 here is CASSQGLAGRGGTQYF. The DNA for the CDR3 is TGCGCCAGCAGCCAAGGCCTAGCGGGGAGGGGGGGGACCCAGTACTTC.

As for this clone: A junction boundary mismatches the germline segment, possibly from a read error. The genes are TRBV18 and TRBJ1-3, with D tentatively TRBD1 (6 bases). CDR3 length: 16 residues. Germline V gene data show CDR1 as KGHSH and CDR2 as LQKENI. The CDR3, as DNA: TGTGCCAGCTCGCCACCGACAGGTTCTGGCGGAAACACCATATATTTT. It specifies CASSPPTGSGGNTIYF.

The chain links TRBV5-1 to TRBJ1-4; possibly TRBD1 for D (5 bases). Trimming took 0 bases from V and 8 from J, leaving 20 bases between them. The CDR3 consists of 17 residues. The germline V gene has CDR1 SGHRS and CDR2 YFSETQ. The CDR3 loop reads CASSLAEAGARGEKLFF. CDR3 sequence (DNA): TGCGCCAGCAGCTTGGCTGAGGCTGGGGCGCGCGGCGAAAAACTGTTTTTT.

V usage is TRBV4-1 and J usage is TRBJ1-1, with D perhaps TRBD1 (6 bases). This CDR3 contains 15 residues. V gave up 4 bases and J gave up 3 bases, with 15 bases separating them. In germline, CDR1 is MGHRA, CDR2 YSYEKL. The CDR3 spells CASSRGQGSDTEAFF. CDR3 coding DNA: TGCGCCAGCAGCCGGGGGCAGGGGTCGGACACTGAAGCTTTCTTT.

This clone showed up just a few times. Written as DNA, the CDR3 is TGTGCCAGCAGCTCCGTGACGGGCAAACTTCCGCCGGGAGGGAAATATGGCTACACCTTC. It yields the protein CASSSVTGKLPPGGKYGYTF. V gene TRBV9 combines with J gene TRBJ1-2, with D unresolved. Trimming stripped 4 bases from V and 5 bases from J, with 33 bases between. Germline CDR1 SGDLS, CDR2 YYNGEE. The CDR3 extends over 20 amino acids. Full variable domain (outside the CDR3, taken from reference TRBV9 and TRBJ1-2): DSGVTQTPKHLITATGQRVTLRCSPRSGDLSVYWYQQSLDQGLQFLIQYYNGEERAKGNILERFSAQQFPDLHSELNLSSLELGDSALYFCASSSVTGKLPPGGKYGYTFGSGTRLTVV.

The rearrangement uses TRBV5-8 and TRBJ1-4; D may be TRBD1 (5 bases). CDR3 size: 15 residues. Per germline, CDR1 SGHTS and CDR2 YDEGEE. V was shortened by 4 bases and J by 6 bases, with 16 bases between the two germline ends. The CDR3 here is CASSPGLTKDEKLFF. The CDR3 DNA sequence: TGTGCCAGCAGCCCGGGACTGACGAAAGATGAAAAACTGTTTTTT.

This clone was counted between two and nine times. The rearrangement joins TRBV19 to TRBJ1-2, with D uncertain. The CDR3 runs to 14 residues. Trimming cost V 3 bases and J 4 bases, with 12 bases left between them. The germline gives CDR1 LNHDA, CDR2 SQIVND (reference sequence). The CDR3 DNA sequence: TGTGCCAGTAGTATGACCGGAGGGCTCTATGGCTACACCTTC. It encodes CASSMTGGLYGYTF.

The chain employs TRBV2 and TRBJ2-5; 9 bases line up with TRBD1. This CDR3 has 22 amino acids. Germline V gene sequence: CDR1 SNHLY, CDR2 FYNNEI. The V gene end was trimmed by 6 bases and the J gene end by 2 bases; junction bases not matched to a gene: 28. Here the CDR3 DNA reads TGTGCCAGCAGCCCAGGGCCAATCAAAACCACCGGGACAGGGAAACTGCAAGAGACCCAGTACTTC. Translation gives CASSPGPIKTTGTGKLQETQYF. Filled out from reference TRBV2 and TRBJ2-5, the complete variable domain reads EPEVTQTPSHQVTQMGQEVILRCVPISNHLYFYWYRQILGQKVEFLVSFYNNEISEKSEIFDDQFSVERPDGSNFTLKIRSTKLEDSAMYFCASSPGPIKTTGTGKLQETQYFGPGTRLLVL.

The V call is TRBV3-1 (or the pseudogene TRBV3-2), the J call TRBJ1-1; the match to TRBD1 covers 8 bases. The CDR3 sequence is 14 residues long. With V trimmed by 4 bases and J by 4 bases, 5 bases remained unmatched. Germline V CDR1 and CDR2: LGHDT, YNNKEL (reference sequence). In DNA, the CDR3 is TGTGCCAGCAGCCCGATAACAGGGGGCACTGAAGCTTTCTTT. Translating it yields CASSPITGGTEAFF.

The gene calls are TRBV7-9 and TRBJ2-1; D might be TRBD1 (5 bases). This CDR3 has 12 residues. CDR1 and CDR2 from the germline V gene are SEHNR and FQNEAQ (reference sequence). The ends were cut back, 5 bases at V and 7 bases at J, with 9 bases in the middle. CDR3 region: CASSPQGNEQFF. The CDR3 region has the DNA TGTGCCAGCAGCCCCCAGGGTAATGAGCAGTTCTTC.

The chain couples TRBV7-2 to TRBJ2-3, with 10 positions matching TRBD2. CDR1 SGHTA and CDR2 FQGNSA come from the germline V gene. There are 15 residues in the CDR3. Trimming cost V 5 bases and J 7 bases; bases outside gene matches: 9. CDR3 region: CASSLQREGGYTQYF. The CDR3 region has the DNA TGTGCCAGCAGCCTCCAGCGGGAGGGGGGGTATACGCAGTATTTT.

The chain employs TRBV19 and TRBJ1-2, with D tentatively TRBD1 (5 bases). The germline V gene encodes CDR1 LNHDA and CDR2 SQIVND (reference sequence). CDR3 length: 17 residues. V was shortened by 5 bases and J by 4 bases, with 23 bases between the two germline ends. Written as DNA, the CDR3 is TGTGCCAGTAGTCAATTGGGGCTAGGAGGGTTAAGCTATGGCTACACCTTC. Translated, it gives CASSQLGLGGLSYGYTF.

The chain employs TRBV5-3 and TRBJ2-7, with 8 bases fitting TRBD2. TRBV5-3 counts as an open reading frame of uncertain function. The V segment lost 1 base and the J segment 6 bases; nucleotides outside the gene matches: 9. This CDR3 comprises 15 residues. CDR3 sequence: CARSLMAGGLVEQYF. The CDR3 nucleotides read TGTGCCAGAAGCTTGATGGCGGGGGGTCTCGTCGAGCAGTACTTC.

The chain is built from TRBV6-5 and TRBJ2-1; 8 bases are shared with TRBD1. Trimming cost V 7 bases and J 8 bases; bases outside gene matches: 10. CDR3 length: 14 amino acids. In germline, CDR1 is MNHEY, CDR2 SVGAGI. CDR3 in amino acids: CASKTGQGWDEQFF. CDR3 bases: TGTGCCAGCAAAACAGGACAGGGTTGGGATGAGCAGTTCTTC.

The V gene is TRBV9, the J gene TRBJ1-2, with 10 bases aligning to TRBD1. In germline, CDR1 is SGDLS, CDR2 YYNGEE. The CDR3 covers 14 residues. Trimming removed 3 bases from V and 6 bases from J; junction bases left unmatched: 5. The DNA for the CDR3 is TGTGCCAGCAGCGCTCACGGGACAGGGGATGGCTACACCTTC. This encodes CASSAHGTGDGYTF.

About this clone: Germline is not matched at one junction end, which may reflect a read error. The V and J genes are TRBV28 and TRBJ2-1, with D possibly being TRBD2 (5 bases). Germline loops: CDR1 MDHEN, CDR2 SYDVKM. The CDR3 is made up of 13 amino acids. This chain's CDR3 is CASSPRGISGRIF. Here the CDR3 DNA reads TGTGCCAGCAGTCCCCGAGGGATATCAGGCCGGATCTTC.